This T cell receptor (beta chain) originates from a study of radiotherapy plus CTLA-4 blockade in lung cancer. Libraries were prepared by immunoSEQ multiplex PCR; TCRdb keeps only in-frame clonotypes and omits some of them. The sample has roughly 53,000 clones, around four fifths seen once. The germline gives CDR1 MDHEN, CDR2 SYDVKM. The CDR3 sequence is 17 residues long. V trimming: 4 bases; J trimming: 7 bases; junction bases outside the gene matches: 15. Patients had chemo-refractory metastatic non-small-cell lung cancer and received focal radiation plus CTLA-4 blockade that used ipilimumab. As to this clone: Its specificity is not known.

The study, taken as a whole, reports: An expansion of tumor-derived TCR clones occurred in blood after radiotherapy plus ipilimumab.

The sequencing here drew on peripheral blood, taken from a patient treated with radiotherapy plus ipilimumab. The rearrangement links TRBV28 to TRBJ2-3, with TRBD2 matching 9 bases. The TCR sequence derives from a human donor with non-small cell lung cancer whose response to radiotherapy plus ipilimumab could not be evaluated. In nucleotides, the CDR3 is TGTGCCAGCAGTTCCCCAAACCAGGGACTAGCCGGAAATACGCAGTATTTT. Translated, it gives CASSSPNQGLAGNTQYF.